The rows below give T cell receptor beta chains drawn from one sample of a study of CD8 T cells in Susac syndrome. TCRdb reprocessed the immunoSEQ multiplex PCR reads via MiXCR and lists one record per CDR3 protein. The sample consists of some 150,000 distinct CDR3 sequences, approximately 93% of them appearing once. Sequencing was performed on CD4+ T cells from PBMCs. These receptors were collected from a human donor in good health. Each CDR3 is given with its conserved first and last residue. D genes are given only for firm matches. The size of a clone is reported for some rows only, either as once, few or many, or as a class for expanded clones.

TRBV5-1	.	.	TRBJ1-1	CASSFRPGSAEAFF	TGCGCCAGCAGCTTCCGTCCAGGGTCTGCTGAAGCTTTCTTT
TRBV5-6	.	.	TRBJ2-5	CASSLAGLVRETQYF	TGTGCCAGCAGCTTGGCCGGGTTGGTCCGGGAGACCCAGTACTTC
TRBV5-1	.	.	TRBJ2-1	CASSSNPTGSSYNEQFF	TGCGCCAGCAGTTCCAATCCGACGGGGAGCTCCTACAATGAGCAGTTCTTC
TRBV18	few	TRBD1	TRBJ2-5	CASSPGQQETQYF	TGTGCCAGCTCACCGGGACAGCAAGAGACCCAGTACTTC
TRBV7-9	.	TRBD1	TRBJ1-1	CASSLVGQGSTEAFF	TGTGCCAGCAGCTTAGTAGGACAGGGGAGCACTGAAGCTTTCTTT
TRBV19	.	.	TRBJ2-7	CASSPLSRAYEQYF	TGTGCCAGTTCCCCTCTTTCACGGGCCTACGAGCAGTACTTC
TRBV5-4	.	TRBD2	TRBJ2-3	CAGTSGFTDTQYF	TGTGCCGGCACTAGCGGTTTCACAGATACGCAGTATTTT
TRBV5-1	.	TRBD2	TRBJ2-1	CASNTGTSGVQREQFF	TGCGCCAGCAACACAGGGACTAGCGGAGTTCAAAGGGAGCAGTTCTTC
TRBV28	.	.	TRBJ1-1	CASRVYTEAFF	TGTGCCAGCAGGGTTTACACTGAAGCTTTCTTT
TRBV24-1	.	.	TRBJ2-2	CATSMTPPANTGELFF	TGTGCCACCAGTATGACACCACCCGCGAACACCGGGGAGCTGTTTTTT
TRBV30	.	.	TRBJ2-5	CAWNLGGETQYF	TGTGCCTGGAATCTCGGCGGGGAGACCCAGTACTTC
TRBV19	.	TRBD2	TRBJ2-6	CASSRGLTTGANVLTF	TGTGCCAGTAGTAGGGGACTAACAACTGGGGCCAACGTCCTGACTTTC
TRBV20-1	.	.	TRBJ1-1	CSAQAGASEAFF	TGCAGTGCTCAAGCAGGGGCCTCTGAAGCTTTCTTT
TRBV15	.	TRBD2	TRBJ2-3	CATSRERVAGGTDTQYF	TGTGCCACCAGCAGAGAGAGGGTTGCGGGAGGCACAGATACGCAGTATTTT
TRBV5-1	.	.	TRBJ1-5	CASSLAGSDQPQHF	TGCGCCAGCAGCTTGGCCGGTTCCGATCAGCCCCAGCATTTT
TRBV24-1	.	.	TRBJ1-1	CATSDPETTEAFF	TGTGCCACCAGTGACCCCGAAACCACTGAAGCTTTCTTT
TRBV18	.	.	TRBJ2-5	CASSPPVTKETQYF	TGTGCCAGCTCGCCCCCTGTAACCAAAGAGACCCAGTACTTC
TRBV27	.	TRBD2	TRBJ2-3	CASSGGLALTDTQYF	TGTGCCAGCAGTGGGGGACTAGCCCTCACAGATACGCAGTATTTT
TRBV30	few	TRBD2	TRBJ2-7	CAWSAPPTSYSNEQYF	TGTGCCTGGAGTGCGCCTCCGACTAGCTACAGCAACGAGCAGTACTTC
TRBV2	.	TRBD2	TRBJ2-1	CASSVGGADEQFF	TGTGCCAGCAGTGTCGGGGGGGCGGATGAGCAGTTCTTC
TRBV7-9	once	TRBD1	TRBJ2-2	CASSAQGVIGELFF	TGTGCCAGCAGCGCACAGGGGGTTATCGGGGAGCTGTTTTTT
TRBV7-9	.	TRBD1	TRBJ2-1	CASSLVGQGYNEQFF	TGTGCCAGCAGCTTAGTAGGACAGGGTTACAATGAGCAGTTCTTC
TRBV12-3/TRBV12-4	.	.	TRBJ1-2	CASSLGSAPLLAGYTF	TGTGCCAGCAGTTTGGGGAGCGCCCCCCTACTTGCTGGCTACACCTTC
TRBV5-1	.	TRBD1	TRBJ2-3	CASSNRQGTDTQYF	TGCGCCAGCTCTAATCGACAGGGAACAGATACGCAGTATTTT
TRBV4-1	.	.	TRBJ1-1	CASSQETGRNTEAFF	TGCGCCAGCAGCCAAGAAACAGGTAGAAACACTGAAGCTTTCTTT
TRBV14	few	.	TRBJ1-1	CASSPGLNTEAFF	TGTGCCAGCAGCCCCGGACTTAACACTGAAGCTTTCTTT
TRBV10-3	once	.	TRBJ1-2	CATQDSNYGYTF	TGTGCCACCCAGGACAGTAACTATGGCTACACCTTC
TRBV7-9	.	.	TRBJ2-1	CASSPGDFKVYNEQFF	TGTGCCAGCAGCCCCGGGGACTTTAAGGTATACAATGAGCAGTTCTTC
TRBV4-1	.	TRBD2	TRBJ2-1	CASSQPLAGVGNEQFF	TGCGCCAGCAGCCAACCCCTAGCGGGAGTAGGAAATGAGCAGTTCTTC
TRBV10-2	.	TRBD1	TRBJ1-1	CATGQGNTEAFF	TGCGCCACTGGACAGGGAAACACTGAAGCTTTCTTT
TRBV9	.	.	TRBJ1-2	CASSVGGSTYGYTF	TGTGCCAGCAGCGTAGGGGGCAGCACCTATGGCTACACCTTC
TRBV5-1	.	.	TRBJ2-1	CASSFAPPSNEQFF	TGCGCCAGCAGCTTCGCCCCCCCAAGCAATGAGCAGTTCTTC
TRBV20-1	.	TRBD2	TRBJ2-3	CSARVSGLGDTQYF	TGCAGTGCTAGGGTTAGCGGGCTGGGGGATACGCAGTATTTT
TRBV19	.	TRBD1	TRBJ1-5	CATQGQGTGSNQPQHF	TGTGCCACCCAGGGACAGGGGACGGGGAGCAATCAGCCCCAGCATTTT
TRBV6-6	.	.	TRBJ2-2	CASSTTGGIGGELFF	TGTGCCAGCTCTACAACGGGGGGCATCGGCGGGGAGCTGTTTTTT
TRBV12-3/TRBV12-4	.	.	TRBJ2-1	CASSLGQGPYNEQFF	TGTGCCAGCAGTTTAGGGCAAGGACCCTACAATGAGCAGTTCTTC
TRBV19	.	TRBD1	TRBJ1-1	CASSIPAGGGTEAFF	TGTGCCAGTAGTATCCCCGCAGGGGGTGGCACTGAAGCTTTCTTT
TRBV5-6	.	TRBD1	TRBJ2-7	CASSAGTGQGTYEQYF	TGTGCCAGCAGCGCCGGGACAGGGCAAGGGACCTACGAGCAGTACTTC
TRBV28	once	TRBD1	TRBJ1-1	CASRLGQGRRDTEAFF	TGTGCCAGCCGATTAGGACAGGGAAGGAGGGACACTGAAGCTTTCTTT
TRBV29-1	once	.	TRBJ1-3	CSVRAGGRGNTIYF	TGCAGCGTCCGAGCCGGGGGAAGGGGAAACACCATATATTTT
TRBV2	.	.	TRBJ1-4	CASSDALKLFF	TGTGCCAGCAGTGACGCCCTAAAACTGTTTTTT
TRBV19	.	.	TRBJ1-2	CASKGAGEAGYTF	TGTGCCAGTAAGGGCGCAGGTGAGGCTGGCTACACCTTC
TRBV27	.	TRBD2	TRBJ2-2	CASSLSGLAGEINTGELFF	TGTGCCAGCAGTCTATCTGGACTAGCGGGAGAAATTAACACCGGGGAGCTGTTTTTT
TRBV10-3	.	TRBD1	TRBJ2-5	CAVRPDRAETQYF	TGTGCCGTACGACCGGACAGGGCGGAGACCCAGTACTTC
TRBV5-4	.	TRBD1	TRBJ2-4	CASSPGQGRNIQYF	TGTGCCAGCAGCCCGGGACAGGGACGAAACATTCAGTACTTC
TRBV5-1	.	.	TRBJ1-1	CASSSSGDTEAFF	TGCGCCAGCTCAAGTTCCGGGGACACTGAAGCTTTCTTT
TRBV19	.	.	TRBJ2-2	CASGVALNTGELFF	TGTGCCAGTGGTGTGGCTTTGAACACCGGGGAGCTGTTTTTT
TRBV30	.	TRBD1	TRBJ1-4	CAWSEKGAGEKLFF	TGTGCCTGGAGTGAGAAGGGGGCGGGTGAAAAACTGTTTTTT
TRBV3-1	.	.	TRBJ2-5	CASSLIGGMDQYF	TGTGCCAGCAGCCTCATTGGGGGGATGGACCAGTACTTC
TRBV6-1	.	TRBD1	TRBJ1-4	CASSARQGSNEKLFF	TGTGCCAGCAGTGCCAGACAGGGGTCTAATGAAAAACTGTTTTTT
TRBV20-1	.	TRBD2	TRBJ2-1	CSARNPPRLAGGRNEQFF	TGCAGTGCTAGAAATCCCCCTCGACTAGCGGGAGGGCGGAATGAGCAGTTCTTC
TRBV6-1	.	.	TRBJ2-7	CASRTVPYEQYF	TGTGCCAGCAGAACAGTACCCTACGAGCAGTACTTC
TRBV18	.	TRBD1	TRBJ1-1	CASSPETGKYSDEAFF	TGTGCCAGCTCACCCGAGACAGGGAAATATTCGGATGAAGCTTTCTTT
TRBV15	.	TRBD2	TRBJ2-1	CATSRDLGLARHYEQFF	TGTGCCACCAGCAGGGACCTGGGACTAGCTAGACATTATGAGCAGTTCTTC
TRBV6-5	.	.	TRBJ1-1	CASSRLGGQKRAFF	TGTGCCAGCAGTCGCCTGGGGGGCCAGAAACGGGCTTTCTTT
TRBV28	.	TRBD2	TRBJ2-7	CASSDGLAHPYEQYF	TGTGCCAGCAGTGACGGACTAGCACACCCCTACGAGCAGTACTTC
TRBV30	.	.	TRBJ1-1	CMLGSEAFF	TGTATGTTAGGGTCTGAAGCTTTCTTT